The clone carrying this TCR beta chain was counted a few times. This sample was taken from a study of T cells in Graves' hyperthyroidism and ophthalmopathy. Clinicians diagnosed patients from clinical symptoms, serum thyroxine and TRAb, thyroid ultrasound and orbital computed tomography. The CDR3 regions of TCR beta were amplified from RNA transcripts. Primed by the HTBI set, a first-round RT-PCR was run on the TCR CDR3. Each CDR3 protein gets one entry after TCRdb re-called the multiplex PCR reads with MiXCR. The sample consists of around 760,000 distinct CDR3 sequences, approximately 36% of them appearing once. Germline V CDR1 and CDR2: MDHEN, SYDVKM. The CDR3 loop spans 13 amino acids. The V gene lost 8 bases and the J gene lost 8 bases, with 18 bases spanning the gap.

Sequenced: blood. The chain recombines TRBV28 with TRBJ1-2, with D possibly TRBD1 on 5 matching bases. This TCR was recovered from a middle-aged woman with Graves' hyperthyroidism. This CDR3 is CASRQTLFPGYTF. As DNA, the CDR3 is TGTGCCAGCCGACAGACCCTCTTCCCCGGCTACACCTTC.